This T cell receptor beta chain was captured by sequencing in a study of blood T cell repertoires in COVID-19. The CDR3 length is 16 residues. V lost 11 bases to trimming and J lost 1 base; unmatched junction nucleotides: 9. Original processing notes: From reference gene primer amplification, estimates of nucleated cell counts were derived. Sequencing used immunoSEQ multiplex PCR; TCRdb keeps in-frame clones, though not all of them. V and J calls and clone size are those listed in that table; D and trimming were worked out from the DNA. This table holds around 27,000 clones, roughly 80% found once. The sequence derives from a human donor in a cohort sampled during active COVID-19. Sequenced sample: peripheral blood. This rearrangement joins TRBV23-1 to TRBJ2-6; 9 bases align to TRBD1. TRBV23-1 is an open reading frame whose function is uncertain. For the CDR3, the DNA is TGCGCCGGATACAGGGGGCGAAGTTCTGGGGCCAACGTCCTGACTTTC. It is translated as CAGYRGRSSGANVLTF.